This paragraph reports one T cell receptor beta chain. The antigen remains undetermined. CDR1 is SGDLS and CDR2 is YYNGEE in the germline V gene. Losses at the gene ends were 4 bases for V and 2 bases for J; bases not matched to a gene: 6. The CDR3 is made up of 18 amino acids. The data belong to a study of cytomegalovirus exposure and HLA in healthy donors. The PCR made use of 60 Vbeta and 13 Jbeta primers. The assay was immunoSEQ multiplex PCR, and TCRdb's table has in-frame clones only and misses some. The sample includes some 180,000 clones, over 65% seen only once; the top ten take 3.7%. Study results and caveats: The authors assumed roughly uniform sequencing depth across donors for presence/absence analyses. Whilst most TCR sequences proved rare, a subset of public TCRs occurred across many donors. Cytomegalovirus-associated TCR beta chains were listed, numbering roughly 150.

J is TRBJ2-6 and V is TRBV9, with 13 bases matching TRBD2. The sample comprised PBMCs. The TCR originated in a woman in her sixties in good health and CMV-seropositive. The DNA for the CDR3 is TGTGCCAGCAGCCCCACTAGCGGGAGGGCCACTGGGGCCAACGTCCTGACTTTC. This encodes CASSPTSGRATGANVLTF.